The 21 T cell receptor beta chains in this list originate from one sample, sequenced in a study of cytomegalovirus exposure and HLA in healthy donors (dated by TCRdb to between 2016 and 2019). Library generation was performed with the immunoSEQ multiplex PCR assay. In TCRdb, the immuneACCESS table is reduced to in-frame sequences with V and J assigned. These tables do not hold every clone; where another copy was compared, an unresolved V gene accounts for under half, and the others remain unexplained. The table for this sample lists 80,000 to 100,000 clones; roughly 87% of them were counted only once. The biggest ten clones account for 5.5% to 7% of the sample. The specimen was PBMCs. Receptor source: a man in his late teens or twenties in good health and CMV-seropositive.

The V and J genes are TRBV27 and TRBJ2-3, with 12 bases that match TRBD2. CDR3 length: 17 amino acids. Looked up from germline, CDR1 is MNHEY and CDR2 is SMNVEV (reference sequence). V shed 3 bases and J 0 bases; nucleotides not matched to a gene: 4. The CDR3 is CASSLASGRASTDTQYF. The DNA for the CDR3 is TGTGCCAGCAGTTTGGCTAGCGGGAGGGCTAGCACAGATACGCAGTATTTT.

This chain connects TRBV7-3 to TRBJ1-4, with D possibly matching TRBD1 (6 bases). The germline V gene has CDR1 SGHTA and CDR2 FQGTGA. The length of the CDR3 is 15 residues. V was cut by 2 bases and J by 5 bases, with 12 bases left in between. CDR3 in DNA: TGTGCCAGCAGCTTACGGGGGGGCGGAAATGAAAAACTGTTTTTT. This gives the protein CASSLRGGGNEKLFF.

This chain links TRBV18 with TRBJ2-1; the D is unclear. Trimming pared 0 bases from V and 2 bases from J, leaving 11 bases between. Per germline, CDR1 KGHSH and CDR2 LQKENI. The CDR3 extends over 16 amino acids. DNA of the CDR3: TGTGCCAGCTCACCACCGGCTAGTTTGCCCTACAATGAGCAGTTCTTC. This codes for CASSPPASLPYNEQFF.

This rearrangement joins TRBV18 to TRBJ1-3, with TRBD1 identical over 9 bases. V lost 3 bases, J lost 0 bases, and 9 bases stayed unmatched. From germline, CDR1 is KGHSH and CDR2 LQKENI. The CDR3 has 18 residues. CDR3 DNA sequence: TGTGCCAGCTCACCGGACAGGGGAGGAGAGGGCTCTGGAAACACCATATATTTT. This translates into CASSPDRGGEGSGNTIYF.

The chain has TRBV29-1 and TRBJ2-5; D uncertain. CDR3 size: 15 residues. Trimming took 3 bases from V and 1 from J, leaving 15 bases between them. The germline CDR1 and CDR2 sequences are SQVTM and ANQGSEA. In nucleotides, the CDR3 is TGCAGCGTTGAGGGCGCCGTGCTGGCCCAAGAGACCCAGTACTTC. Protein: CSVEGAVLAQETQYF. Complete variable domain (other parts from reference TRBV29-1 and TRBJ2-5): SAVISQKPSRDICQRGTSLTIQCQVDSQVTMMFWYRQQPGQSLTLIATANQGSEATYESGFVIDKFPISRPNLTFSTLTVSNMSPEDSSIYLCSVEGAVLAQETQYFGPGTRLLVL.

The chain joins TRBV7-2 to TRBJ1-2, with D uncertain. Germline CDR1 reads SGHTA; CDR2 reads FQGNSA. The length of the CDR3 is 11 residues. V was cut by 2 bases and J by 8 bases, with 6 bases left in between. The DNA of the CDR3 is TGTGCCAGCAGCTTATGGGCCGGCTACACCTTC. Its translation: CASSLWAGYTF. Based on the CDR3 plus reference TRBV7-2 and TRBJ1-2, the full variable domain is GAGVSQSPSNKVTEKGKDVELRCDPISGHTALYWYRQSLGQGLEFLIYFQGNSAPDKSGLPSDRFSAERTGGSVSTLTIQRTQQEDSAVYLCASSLWAGYTFGSGTRLTVV.

This clone was observed a single time. The chain has TRBV5-1 and TRBJ1-4; D uncertain. In germline, CDR1 is SGHRS, CDR2 YFSETQ. Trimming took off 4 bases at V and 0 bases at J, with 7 bases between the two ends. The CDR3 sequence is 14 residues long. The CDR3 DNA sequence: TGCGCCAGCAGCCAAACTACAACTAATGAAAAACTGTTTTTT. It codes for CASSQTTTNEKLFF.

V is TRBV5-1 and J is TRBJ2-7; D might be TRBD1 (6 bases). CDR3 length equals 14 residues. V lost 5 bases, J lost 2 bases, and 14 bases lay in between. Germline values: CDR1 SGHRS, CDR2 YFSETQ. CDR3 DNA: TGCGCCAGCAGATGGACAGAGACAACCTACGAGCAGTACTTC. Translated: CASRWTETTYEQYF.

This clone was seen once. This chain connects TRBV6-4 to TRBJ2-3; 10 bases are a match to TRBD2. The trim removed 7 bases at V and 5 bases at J, leaving 24 bases unmatched. Germline CDR1 reads MRHNA; CDR2 reads SNTAGT. The CDR3 runs to 20 residues. The CDR3 DNA is TGTGCCAGCAACCCCCTGGGGCCGTCGCTAGCGGGAGAGGGAGGAGATACGCAGTATTTT. It translates to CASNPLGPSLAGEGGDTQYF.

This chain links TRBV4-3 with TRBJ1-4; D is unclear. The CDR3 runs 15 residues. The V and J ends lost 0 bases and 4 bases respectively, with 9 bases between them. Germline values: CDR1 LGHNA, CDR2 YSLEER. CDR3 sequence reads: CASSQDGVINEKLFF. The DNA for the CDR3 is TGCGCCAGCAGCCAAGATGGAGTCATTAATGAAAAACTGTTTTTT.

This chain joins TRBV9 and TRBJ2-3, with 8 bases identical to TRBD2. The V and J ends lost 0 bases and 2 bases, in that order; junction bases with no gene match: 5. Germline V gives CDR1 SGDLS, CDR2 YYNGEE. The CDR3 has 16 residues. The CDR3 sequence: CASSVGEREITDTQYF. The CDR3 region has the DNA TGTGCCAGCAGCGTAGGGGAGCGGGAGATCACAGATACGCAGTATTTT.

CDR3 DNA: TGTGCCAGCAAGGGACTAGCGGGAGGGTACAATGAGCAGTTCTTC. This encodes CASKGLAGGYNEQFF. V usage is TRBV27 and J usage is TRBJ2-1; 16 nucleotides agree with TRBD2. The CDR3 extends over 15 amino acids. The junction had 1 base not matched to a gene; V was cut back by 7 bases and J by 4 bases. From germline, CDR1 is MNHEY and CDR2 SMNVEV (reference sequence).

Turning to this clone: Because the CDR3's place on the DNA is in doubt, the DNA is left out and the CDR3 is given as listed by TCRdb. The chain recombines TRBV27 with TRBJ2-7; the table calls TRBD1, which could not be checked here. The CDR3 totals 16 residues, both ends included. Germline V CDR1 and CDR2: MNHEY, SMNVEV (reference sequence). The CDR3 protein is CASSSSGQEISYEQYF.

V gene TRBV28 combines with J gene TRBJ1-4, with D possibly TRBD1 on 6 matching bases. CDR1 is MDHEN, CDR2 SYDVKM, per germline. Deletions cut 6 bases from V and 11 bases from J, with 19 bases between. CDR3 size: 14 residues. The CDR3 DNA reads as TGTGCCAGCAGCGTTAGGGGGGGCCATGCGAAACTGTTTTTT. Its translation: CASSVRGGHAKLFF.

The CDR3 nucleotides read TGTGCCAGCAGTGACAGGGGGCCTAGCACAGATACGCAGTATTTT. Protein sequence: CASSDRGPSTDTQYF. The chain joins TRBV2 to TRBJ2-3; 8 bases map to TRBD1. V was pared by 3 bases and J by 0 bases, with 2 bases of the junction left unmatched. From germline, CDR1 is SNHLY and CDR2 FYNNEI. CDR3 length: 15 amino acids. Together with reference TRBV2 and TRBJ2-3, the CDR3 gives the full variable domain: EPEVTQTPSHQVTQMGQEVILRCVPISNHLYFYWYRQILGQKVEFLVSFYNNEISEKSEIFDDQFSVERPDGSNFTLKIRSTKLEDSAMYFCASSDRGPSTDTQYFGPGTRLTVL.

This clone was counted a few times. The gene calls are TRBV5-1 and TRBJ2-2; D is ambiguous. The CDR3 has 14 amino acids. With 0 bases removed from V and 5 bases from J, the gap between germline ends came to 8 bases. Germline loops: CDR1 SGHRS, CDR2 YFSETQ. The CDR3 loop reads CASSLAIKTGELFF. CDR3 in DNA: TGCGCCAGCAGCTTGGCCATCAAAACCGGGGAGCTGTTTTTT.

The V call is TRBV6-5, the J call TRBJ1-4; D might be TRBD1 (6 bases). Germline V gene sequence: CDR1 MNHEY, CDR2 SVGAGI. This CDR3 region has 15 residues. V gave up 6 bases and J gave up 5 bases, with 16 bases separating them. CDR3 DNA: TGTGCCAGCAGATCGGGGGGGGCTGAGAATGAAAAACTGTTTTTT. It codes for CASRSGGAENEKLFF.

The J gene is TRBJ2-3, the V gene TRBV29-1, with 14 bases identical to TRBD2. Trimming took 6 bases from V and 3 from J; bases not matched to a gene: 8. Germline V gene data show CDR1 as SQVTM and CDR2 as ANQGSEA. The CDR3 runs 16 residues. Here the CDR3 DNA reads TGCAGCGTAGGGACTAGCGGGAGAATAGGTACAGATACGCAGTATTTT. Amino acid sequence: CSVGTSGRIGTDTQYF.

The chain employs TRBV7-9 and TRBJ2-7; unclear D gene. The V gene lost 1 base and the J gene lost 4 bases, with 11 bases spanning the gap. Germline CDR1 and CDR2: SEHNR and FQNEAQ (reference sequence). The CDR3 covers 14 residues. The CDR3 nucleotides are TGTGCCAGCAGCTTAGGGGTCAGCGCTTACGAGCAGTACTTC. Amino acids: CASSLGVSAYEQYF.

The J gene is TRBJ2-5, the V gene TRBV2; the D gene is possibly TRBD2 (6 bases). Germline assignment: CDR1 SNHLY and CDR2 FYNNEI. This CDR3 has 12 amino acids. V was shortened by 1 base and J by 7 bases, with 7 bases between the two germline ends. The CDR3, as DNA: TGTGCCAGCAGTGAAGAGGAGGGGACCCAGTACTTC. Amino acid sequence: CASSEEEGTQYF.

The rearrangement uses TRBV27 and TRBJ2-7; a weak D match, TRBD2 (7 bases). The germline V gene has CDR1 MNHEY and CDR2 SMNVEV (reference sequence). V gave up 2 bases and J gave up 6 bases, with 11 bases separating them. The CDR3 runs to 13 residues. The CDR3: CASSLGEGGEQYF. CDR3 sequence (DNA): TGTGCCAGCAGTTTAGGGGAGGGGGGCGAGCAGTACTTC.